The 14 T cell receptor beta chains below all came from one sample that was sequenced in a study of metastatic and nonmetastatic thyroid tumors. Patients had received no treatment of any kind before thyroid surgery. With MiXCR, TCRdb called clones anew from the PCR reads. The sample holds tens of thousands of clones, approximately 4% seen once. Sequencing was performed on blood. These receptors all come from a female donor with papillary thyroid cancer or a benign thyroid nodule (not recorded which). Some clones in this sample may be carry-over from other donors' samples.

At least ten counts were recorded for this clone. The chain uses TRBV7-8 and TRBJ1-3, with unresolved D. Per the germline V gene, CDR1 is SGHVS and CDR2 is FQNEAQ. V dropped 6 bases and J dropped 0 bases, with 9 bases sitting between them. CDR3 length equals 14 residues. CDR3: CASSDQYSGNTIYF. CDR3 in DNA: TGTGCCAGCAGTGATCAGTACTCTGGAAACACCATATATTTT.

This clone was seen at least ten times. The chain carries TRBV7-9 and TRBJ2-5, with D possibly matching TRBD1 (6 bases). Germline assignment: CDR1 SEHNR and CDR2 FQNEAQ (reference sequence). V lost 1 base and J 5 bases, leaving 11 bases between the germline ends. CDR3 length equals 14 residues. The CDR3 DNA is TGTGCCAGCAGCTTAGGGGACATCCCCGAGACCCAGTACTTC. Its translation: CASSLGDIPETQYF.

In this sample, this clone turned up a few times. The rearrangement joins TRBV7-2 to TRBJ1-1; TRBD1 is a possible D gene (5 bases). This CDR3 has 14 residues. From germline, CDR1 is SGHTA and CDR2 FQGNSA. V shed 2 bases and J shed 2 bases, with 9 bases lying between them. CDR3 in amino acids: CASSLRQINTEAFF. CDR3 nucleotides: TGTGCCAGCAGCTTAAGACAGATAAACACTGAAGCTTTCTTT. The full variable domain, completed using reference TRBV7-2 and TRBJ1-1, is GAGVSQSPSNKVTEKGKDVELRCDPISGHTALYWYRQSLGQGLEFLIYFQGNSAPDKSGLPSDRFSAERTGGSVSTLTIQRTQQEDSAVYLCASSLRQINTEAFFGQGTRLTVV.

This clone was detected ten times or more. The CDR3 nucleotides are TGCAGTGCTACCCCGACTAGCGGGAGTCCCGGGACTTCTTCCTACAATGAGCAGTTCTTC. Amino acid sequence: CSATPTSGSPGTSSYNEQFF. The chain is built from TRBV20-1 and TRBJ2-1, with TRBD2 matching 12 bases. This CDR3 region has 20 residues. Germline V gene sequence: CDR1 DFQATT, CDR2 SNEGSKA (reference sequence). V lost 4 bases and J lost 1; bases outside the gene matches: 17.

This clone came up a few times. The DNA for the CDR3 is TGTGCCAGCAGCTTACGGTTAGAAGCTTTCTTT. Translating it yields CASSLRLEAFF. The chain is built from TRBV5-6 and TRBJ1-1; D not certain. The germline CDR1 and CDR2 sequences are SGHDT and YYEEEE. V lost 2 bases, J lost 8 bases, and 7 bases lay in between. The CDR3 runs 11 residues.

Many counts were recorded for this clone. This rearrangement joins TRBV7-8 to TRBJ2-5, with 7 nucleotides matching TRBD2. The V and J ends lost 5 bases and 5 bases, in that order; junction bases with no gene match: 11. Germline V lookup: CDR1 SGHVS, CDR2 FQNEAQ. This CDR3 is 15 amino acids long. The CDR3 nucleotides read TGTGCCAGCAGCCCCCTCAGACTAGCTGGGGAGACCCAGTACTTC. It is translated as CASSPLRLAGETQYF.

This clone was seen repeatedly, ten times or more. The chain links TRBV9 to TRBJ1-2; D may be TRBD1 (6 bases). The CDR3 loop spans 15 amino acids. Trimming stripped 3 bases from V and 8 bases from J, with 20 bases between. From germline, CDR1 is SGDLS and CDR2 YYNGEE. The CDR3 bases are TGTGCCAGCAGCGCTGACCCACAGACAGGAGGCGGCTACACCTTC. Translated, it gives CASSADPQTGGGYTF. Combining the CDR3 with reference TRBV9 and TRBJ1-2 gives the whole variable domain DSGVTQTPKHLITATGQRVTLRCSPRSGDLSVYWYQQSLDQGLQFLIQYYNGEERAKGNILERFSAQQFPDLHSELNLSSLELGDSALYFCASSADPQTGGGYTFGSGTRLTVV.

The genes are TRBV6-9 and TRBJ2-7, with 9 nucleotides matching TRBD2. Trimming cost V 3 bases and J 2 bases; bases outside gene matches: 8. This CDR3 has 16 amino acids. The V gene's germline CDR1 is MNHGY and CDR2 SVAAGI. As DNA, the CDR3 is TGTGCCAGCAGTTACGACGCAGCGGGAGGACCCTACGAGCAGTACTTC. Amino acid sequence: CASSYDAAGGPYEQYF.

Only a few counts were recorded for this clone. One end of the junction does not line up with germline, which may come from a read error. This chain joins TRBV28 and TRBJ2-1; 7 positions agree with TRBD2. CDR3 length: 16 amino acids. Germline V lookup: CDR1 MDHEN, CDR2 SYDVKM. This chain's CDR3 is CASSEMGGSGNDEQLF. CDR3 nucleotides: TGTGCCAGCAGTGAAATGGGTGGGAGCGGGAACGATGAGCAGCTCTTC.

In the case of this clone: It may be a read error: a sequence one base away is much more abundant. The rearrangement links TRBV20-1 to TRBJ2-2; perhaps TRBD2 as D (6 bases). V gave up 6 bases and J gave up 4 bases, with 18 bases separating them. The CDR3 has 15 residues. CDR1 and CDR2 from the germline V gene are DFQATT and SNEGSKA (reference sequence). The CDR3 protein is CSAGGALSVTGELFF. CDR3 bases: TGCAGTGCCGGAGGGGCCCTAAGCGTCACCGGGGAGCTGTTTTTT.

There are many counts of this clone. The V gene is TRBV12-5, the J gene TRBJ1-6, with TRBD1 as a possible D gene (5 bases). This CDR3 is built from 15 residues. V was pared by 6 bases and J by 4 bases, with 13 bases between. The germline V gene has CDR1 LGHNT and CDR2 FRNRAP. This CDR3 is CASGRGTEYNSPLHF. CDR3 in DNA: TGTGCTAGTGGCCGCGGGACCGAATATAATTCACCCCTCCACTTT.

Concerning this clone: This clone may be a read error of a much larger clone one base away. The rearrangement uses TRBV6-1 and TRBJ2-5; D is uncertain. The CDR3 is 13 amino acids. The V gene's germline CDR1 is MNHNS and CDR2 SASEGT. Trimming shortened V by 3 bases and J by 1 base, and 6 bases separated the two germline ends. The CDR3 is CASSDSFQETQYF. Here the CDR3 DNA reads TGTGCCAGCAGTGATTCATTCCAAGAGACCCAGTACTTC.

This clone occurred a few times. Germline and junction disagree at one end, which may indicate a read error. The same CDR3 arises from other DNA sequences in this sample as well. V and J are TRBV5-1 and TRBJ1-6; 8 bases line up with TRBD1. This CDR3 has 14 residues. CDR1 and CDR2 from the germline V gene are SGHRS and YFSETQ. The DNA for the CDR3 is TGCGCCAGCAGGACCGGGACAGGTAACACACCCCTCCATTTT. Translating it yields CASRTGTGNTPLHF.

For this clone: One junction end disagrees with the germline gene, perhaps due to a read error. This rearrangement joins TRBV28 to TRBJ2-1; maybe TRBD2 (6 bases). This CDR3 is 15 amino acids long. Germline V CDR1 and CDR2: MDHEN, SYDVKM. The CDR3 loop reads CASKLGGASYNDQFF. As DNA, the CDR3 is TGTGCCAGCAAATTAGGAGGGGCCTCCTACAATGATCAGTTCTTC.